This entry lists 15 T cell receptor beta chains sequenced from one sample in a study of shared clonotypes between healthy human individuals. Data came from immunoSEQ multiplex PCR; TCRdb stores just in-frame clones and leaves some out. There are 550,000 to 850,000 clones in the sample; over 55% occur only once, and about 1.7% lies in the top ten. Material: memory CD4+ T cells sorted from blood. Subset of the sample: CD45RA-negative fraction. These receptors came from a woman aged 25-40 years in good health.

This clone was recorded at least ten times. The same CDR3 arises from other DNA sequences in this sample as well. The chain is built from TRBV6-5 and TRBJ2-2; 8 bases are shared with TRBD1. V lost 2 bases and J lost 9; bases outside the gene matches: 2. The CDR3 is 13 amino acids. Germline CDR1 and CDR2: MNHEY and SVGAGI. CDR3: CASSYRTGRELFF. CDR3 in DNA: TGTGCCAGCAGTTACCGGACAGGGAGGGAGCTGTTTTTT.

V usage is TRBV7-9 and J usage is TRBJ2-3; the D gene is possibly TRBD1 (6 bases). Germline V lookup: CDR1 SEHNR, CDR2 FQNEAQ (reference sequence). V was cut by 2 bases and J by 2 bases, with 11 bases left in between. CDR3 length: 15 residues. The CDR3 sequence: CASSLSGAFTDTQYF. The DNA of the CDR3 is TGTGCCAGCAGCTTATCAGGGGCCTTCACAGATACGCAGTATTTT.

V gene TRBV27 combines with J gene TRBJ2-5, with D perhaps being TRBD1 or TRBD2 (5 bases each). V was shortened by 2 bases and J by 6 bases, with 16 bases between the two germline ends. The CDR3 has 15 residues. Germline V gene data show CDR1 as MNHEY and CDR2 as SMNVEV (reference sequence). The CDR3 coding sequence is TGTGCCAGCAGTTTAGATAGGAGGCAGGGACAGACCCAGTACTTC. Amino acids: CASSLDRRQGQTQYF.

V is TRBV28 and J is TRBJ2-7; TRBD1 agrees at 7 bases. V lost 5 bases, J lost 5 bases, and 6 bases stayed unmatched. Per the germline V gene, CDR1 is MDHEN and CDR2 is SYDVKM. The CDR3 loop spans 13 amino acids. CDR3: CASSRQGGDEQYF. The CDR3 bases are TGTGCCAGCAGTCGACAGGGTGGCGACGAGCAGTACTTC.

DNA of the CDR3: TGTGCCAGCAGGCCTTCGGGCATTACAAATGGCTACACCTTC. This encodes CASRPSGITNGYTF. The genes are TRBV6-4 and TRBJ1-2; D call uncertain. Germline V gene sequence: CDR1 MRHNA, CDR2 SNTAGT. The CDR3 has 14 residues. With 6 bases removed from V and 6 bases from J, the gap between germline ends came to 17 bases.

Worth noting for this clone: Other DNA sequences of this sample code for an identical CDR3. J is TRBJ1-5 and V is TRBV7-2; D is undetermined. The germline gives CDR1 SGHTA, CDR2 FQGNSA. With 1 base removed from V and 0 bases from J, the gap between germline ends came to 7 bases. CDR3 length equals 15 residues. Here the CDR3 reads CASSLDALSNQPQHF. As DNA, the CDR3 is TGTGCCAGCAGCTTAGATGCGCTTAGCAATCAGCCCCAGCATTTT.

This chain uses TRBV18 with TRBJ1-3; weak D call: TRBD1 (6 bases). V lost 1 base, J lost 0 bases, and 7 bases lay in between. This CDR3 has 15 amino acids. The V gene's germline CDR1 is KGHSH and CDR2 LQKENI. Written as DNA, the CDR3 is TGTGCCAGCTCACCACGGGACAACTCTGGAAACACCATATATTTT. Translated: CASSPRDNSGNTIYF.

The chain is built from TRBV4-1 and TRBJ2-1; perhaps TRBD2 as D (6 bases). This CDR3 has 14 amino acids. Trimming pared 3 bases from V and 6 bases from J, leaving 12 bases between. Germline V CDR1 and CDR2: MGHRA, YSYEKL. Written as DNA, the CDR3 is TGCGCCAGCAGCCAGGTTACTAGCTTCAATGAGCAGTTCTTC. This encodes CASSQVTSFNEQFF.

This clone was counted once. The chain links TRBV5-1 to TRBJ2-1, with D perhaps TRBD1 (6 bases). The germline gives CDR1 SGHRS, CDR2 YFSETQ. CDR3 size: 17 residues. V dropped 2 bases and J dropped 3 bases, with 18 bases sitting between them. CDR3 loop: CASSFGPTGPNYNEQFF. The CDR3 region has the DNA TGCGCCAGCAGCTTTGGACCAACAGGGCCGAACTACAATGAGCAGTTCTTC.

This CDR3 is CASSLGRTAGQETQYF. The DNA of the CDR3 is TGTGCCAGCAGCTTAGGAAGGACGGCAGGCCAAGAGACCCAGTACTTC. The chain combines TRBV7-4 with TRBJ2-5; D gene ambiguous. Germline V CDR1 and CDR2: SGHVT, SQSDAQ. V was pared by 1 base and J by 1 base, with 13 bases between. The CDR3 covers 16 residues. Filled out from reference TRBV7-4 and TRBJ2-5, the complete variable domain reads GAGVSQSPRYKVAKRGRDVALRCDSISGHVTLYWYRQTLGQGSEVLTYSQSDAQRDKSGRPSGRFSAERPERSVSTLKIQRTEQGDSAVYLCASSLGRTAGQETQYFGPGTRLLVL.

This clone was counted a single time. V gene TRBV27 combines with J gene TRBJ1-3, with D hard to call. The CDR3 length is 16 residues. V was cut by 2 bases and J by 5 bases, with 16 bases left in between. Germline V lookup: CDR1 MNHEY, CDR2 SMNVEV (reference sequence). CDR3: CASSLSWRETRNTIYF. In nucleotides, the CDR3 is TGTGCCAGCAGTTTAAGTTGGAGGGAGACGAGAAACACCATATATTTT.

V is TRBV11-2 and J is TRBJ2-2; 11 bases agree with TRBD2. With 0 bases clipped from V and 1 base from J, the junction kept 4 bases outside the gene matches. In germline, CDR1 is SGHAT, CDR2 FQNNGV. The CDR3 is 18 residues long. CDR3 sequence reads: CASSLDLTSGKNTGELFF. In nucleotides, the CDR3 is TGTGCCAGCAGCTTAGATTTGACTAGCGGGAAGAACACCGGGGAGCTGTTTTTT.

The chain combines TRBV2 with TRBJ2-2, with D perhaps matching TRBD2 (6 bases). Deletions cut 4 bases from V and 4 bases from J, with 13 bases between. From germline, CDR1 is SNHLY and CDR2 FYNNEI. The CDR3 length is 15 residues. The CDR3 here is CASSVAELGTGELFF. The CDR3 DNA sequence: TGTGCCAGCAGTGTAGCGGAGCTGGGCACCGGGGAGCTGTTTTTT.

The chain links TRBV18 to TRBJ2-6, with 10 bases identical to TRBD2. The CDR3 contains 17 residues. J lost 4 bases, V lost 1 base, and 4 bases had no gene match. CDR1 is KGHSH, CDR2 LQKENI, per germline. CDR3: CASSPLAGGLGANVLTF. As DNA, the CDR3 is TGTGCCAGCTCACCACTAGCGGGAGGTCTGGGGGCCAACGTCCTGACTTTC.

The rearrangement links TRBV11-2 to TRBJ1-3, with 9 bases that match TRBD1. V gave up 4 bases and J gave up 7 bases; unmatched junction bases: 2. Per germline, CDR1 SGHAT and CDR2 FQNNGV. There are 13 residues in the CDR3. Here the CDR3 DNA reads TGTGCCAGCAGCTCGGGACAGGGTAACACCATATATTTT. Translation: CASSSGQGNTIYF. Together with reference TRBV11-2 and TRBJ1-3, the CDR3 gives the full variable domain: EAGVAQSPRYKIIEKRQSVAFWCNPISGHATLYWYQQILGQGPKLLIQFQNNGVVDDSQLPKDRFSAERLKGVDSTLKIQPAKLEDSAVYLCASSSGQGNTIYFGEGSWLTVV.